The clone carrying this T cell receptor beta chain was observed at least ten times. Its antigen is as yet unknown. TCR beta CDR3 region amplification was performed from RNA transcripts. A first-round RT-PCR of the TCR CDR3 used the HTBI primer set. TCRdb used MiXCR to reprocess the multiplex PCR reads, holding one entry per CDR3 protein. The repertoire holds around 280,000 distinct CDR3 sequences, roughly 13% seen once, with 6.5% to 10% in the top ten. The data derive from a study of T cells in Graves' hyperthyroidism and ophthalmopathy. Points from the study as a whole: Ophthalmopathy, which appeared later, was predicted by the model a median approximately 6 months before onset.

This clonotype was sampled from a woman in her 40s with Graves' hyperthyroidism. Source material: blood.

The CDR3 DNA reads as TGTGCCAGCAGTTTATCCTCCCCCTGGACAGGGGCGAGTGAAAAACTGTTTTTT. Amino acid sequence: CASSLSSPWTGASEKLFF. This sequence joins TRBV28 and TRBJ1-4, with 9 bases lining up with TRBD1. This CDR3 contains 18 residues. The V segment lost 1 base and the J segment 7 bases; nucleotides outside the gene matches: 13. Germline V gene sequence: CDR1 MDHEN, CDR2 SYDVKM.